The TCR beta chain under discussion was sequenced for a study of patients and donors after allogeneic stem cell transplantation. One entry per CDR3 protein, called by TCRdb with MiXCR from the RT-PCR reads. The sample consists of roughly 230,000 distinct CDR3 sequences, roughly 14% of them appearing once. V shed 1 base and J 3 bases; nucleotides not matched to a gene: 12. This CDR3 contains 19 residues. Germline V gives CDR1 MGHRA, CDR2 YSYEKL. The sample comprised blood, either unsorted or a sorted T cell fraction (not recorded which). The source is a human donor who was either an allogeneic HSCT recipient or a stem cell or donor lymphocyte infusion donor (not recorded which). It is not recorded whose cells these are; they may come from a transplant donor. The rearrangement uses TRBV4-1 and TRBJ1-3; the match to TRBD1 covers 10 bases. CDR3 bases: TGCGCCAGCAGCCAAGTAGACAGGGGGCTAAAGGTTGGTGGAAACACCATATATTTT. Translation: CASSQVDRGLKVGGNTIYF.